This T cell receptor (beta chain) is drawn from a study of CD8+ T cells in alopecia areata. Study-level points and caveats: Whether baseline CD8+ expansion is linked to response remains uncertain, given a single nonresponder.

The V and J ends lost 2 bases and 6 bases respectively, with 14 bases between them. Germline V gene sequence: CDR1 SGHTS, CDR2 YDEGEE. CDR3 length equals 14 residues. Notes on this clone: Its antigen is as yet unknown.

As to treatment: oral pan-JAK inhibitor, 5-10 mg twice daily. Sorting separated CD4+ and CD8+ T cells out of PBMCs. After isolation, RNA underwent reverse transcription to generate cDNA as the sequencing template. The assay was immunoSEQ multiplex PCR, and TCRdb's table has in-frame clones only and misses some. The repertoire has 150,000 to 200,000 clones, roughly three fifths of them found once; the top ten carry about 1.3%. Sequences were derived from CD4+ T cells sorted from blood, sampled around week 50, from a patient treated with tofacitinib. The TCR comes from a human donor with alopecia areata. The V call is TRBV5-8, the J call TRBJ1-1; D might be TRBD1 (5 bases). CDR3 sequence: CASSFGHRFPEAFF. In DNA, the CDR3 is TGTGCCAGCAGCTTTGGACATAGGTTTCCTGAAGCTTTCTTT.